The 3 T cell receptor beta chains reported below all come from one sample, sequenced in a study of blood T cell repertoires in COVID-19. The protocol was immunoSEQ multiplex PCR, while the TCRdb copy is restricted to in-frame clones and leaves out a portion. This sample has 200,000 to 250,000 clones, with 83% found just once. What was sequenced was PBMCs or T cells enriched from blood (not recorded which). These receptors originate from a woman aged 45-59 years who had been exposed to COVID-19.

The chain has TRBV11-2 and TRBJ2-7, with D possibly TRBD2 on 6 matching bases. CDR1 SGHAT and CDR2 FQNNGV come from the germline V gene. The CDR3 totals 16 residues. V gave up 5 bases and J gave up 0 bases, with 17 bases separating them. CDR3 DNA sequence: TGTGCCAGCAGCCCACGTTACGGGAGCAGCTCCTACGAGCAGTACTTC. Its protein product is CASSPRYGSSSYEQYF.

This chain links TRBV10-2 with TRBJ2-6; TRBD2 might be the D (5 bases). In germline, CDR1 is WSHSY, CDR2 SAAADI. The CDR3 length is 17 residues. The V end lost 5 bases, the J end lost 2 bases, and 16 bases lay between the germline ends. CDR3 sequence reads: CASSSQIRLPGANVLTF. As DNA, the CDR3 is TGCGCCAGCAGTTCGCAAATTAGACTACCTGGGGCCAACGTCCTGACTTTC.

A few counts support this clone. The gene calls are TRBV19 and TRBJ1-6; 7 bases map to TRBD1. The CDR3 has 15 residues. Germline V CDR1 and CDR2: LNHDA, SQIVND (reference sequence). V was clipped by 5 bases and J by 7 bases; unmatched bases: 8. The CDR3 region is CASSPTTGRNSPLHF. The CDR3 DNA follows: TGTGCCAGTAGTCCTACGACAGGGCGGAATTCACCCCTCCACTTT.